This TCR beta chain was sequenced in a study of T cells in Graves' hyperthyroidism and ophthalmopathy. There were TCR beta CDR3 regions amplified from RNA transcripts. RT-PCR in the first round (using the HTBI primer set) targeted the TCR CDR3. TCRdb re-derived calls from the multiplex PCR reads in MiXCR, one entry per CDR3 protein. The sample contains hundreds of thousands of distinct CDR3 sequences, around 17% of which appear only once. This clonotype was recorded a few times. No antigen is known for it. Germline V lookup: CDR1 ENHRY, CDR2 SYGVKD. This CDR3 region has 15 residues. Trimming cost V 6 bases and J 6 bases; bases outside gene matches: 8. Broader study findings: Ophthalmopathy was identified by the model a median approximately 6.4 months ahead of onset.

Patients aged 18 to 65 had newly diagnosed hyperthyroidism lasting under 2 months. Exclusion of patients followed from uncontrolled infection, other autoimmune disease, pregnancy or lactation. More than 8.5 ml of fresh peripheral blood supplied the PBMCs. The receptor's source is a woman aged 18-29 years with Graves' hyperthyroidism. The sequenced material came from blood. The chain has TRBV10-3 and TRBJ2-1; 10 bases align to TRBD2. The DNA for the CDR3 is TGTGCCATCAGCGCCCGAGCGGGGGGGCCCAATGAGCAGTTCTTC. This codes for CAISARAGGPNEQFF.